The 8 T cell receptor beta chains reported below all come from one sample, sequenced in a study of blood T cell repertoires in COVID-19. This table comes from immunoSEQ multiplex PCR, and its TCRdb copy is limited to in-frame clones, with some not included. The sample yields tens of thousands of clones, almost 85% seen once. Sequencing was performed on peripheral blood. These receptors were collected from a human donor in a cohort sampled during active COVID-19.

V and J are TRBV28 and TRBJ2-7; D is perhaps TRBD2 (6 bases). V shed 5 bases and J shed 9 bases, with 17 bases lying between them. CDR3 length: 13 residues. The germline V gene has CDR1 MDHEN and CDR2 SYDVKM. As DNA, the CDR3 is TGTGCCAGCAGTCCAAAACGCGTCGGGGGGCAGTACTTC. It is translated as CASSPKRVGGQYF. Full variable domain (outside the CDR3, taken from reference TRBV28 and TRBJ2-7): DVKVTQSSRYLVKRTGEKVFLECVQDMDHENMFWYRQDPGLGLRLIYFSYDVKMKEKGDIPEGYSVSREKKERFSLILESASTNQTSMYLCASSPKRVGGQYFGPGTRLTVT.

V is TRBV30 and J is TRBJ2-7; 10 nucleotides line up with TRBD1. The CDR3 is made up of 13 amino acids. Germline CDR1 and CDR2: GTSNPN and SVGIG (reference sequence). V lost 4 bases and J lost 4; bases outside the gene matches: 4. The CDR3 spells CAWTDRGLYEQYF. The CDR3 DNA sequence: TGTGCCTGGACTGACAGGGGGCTGTACGAGCAGTACTTC.

This chain joins TRBV5-1 and TRBJ2-7, with 12 bases that match TRBD2. V shed 4 bases and J 7 bases; nucleotides not matched to a gene: 9. This CDR3 has 15 residues. Germline CDR1 and CDR2: SGHRS and YFSETQ. The CDR3 DNA is TGCGCCAGCAGCCCGGGAGCCGGGACTAGCGGGGAGCAGTACTTC. The encoded protein is CASSPGAGTSGEQYF.

The chain employs TRBV5-1 and TRBJ2-3; D is unresolved. The CDR3 is 14 amino acids. The germline V gene has CDR1 SGHRS and CDR2 YFSETQ. Trimming left V 0 bases short and J 1 base short, with 6 bases between. CDR3 in amino acids: CASSLGEGTDTQYF. The CDR3 DNA reads TGCGCCAGCAGCTTGGGAGAGGGCACAGATACGCAGTATTTT.

The chain carries TRBV30 and TRBJ2-1, with 8 positions matching TRBD2. Germline CDR1 and CDR2: GTSNPN and SVGIG (reference sequence). V was clipped by 7 bases and J by 8 bases; unmatched bases: 13. The CDR3 sequence is 14 residues long. The CDR3 region is CASSGTSRRYEQFF. The CDR3 region has the DNA TGTGCCTCTTCGGGGACTAGTCGGCGATATGAGCAGTTCTTC.

The rearrangement links TRBV2 to TRBJ1-1, with 10 bases that match TRBD1. Germline loops: CDR1 SNHLY, CDR2 FYNNEI. J was trimmed by 3 bases and V by 5 bases; bases with no gene match: 3. CDR3 length: 14 residues. CDR3 region: CASSRQGAYTEAFF. In DNA form, the CDR3 reads TGTGCCAGCAGTAGACAGGGGGCGTACACTGAAGCTTTCTTT.

This chain uses TRBV4-1 with TRBJ1-5; D unclear. Trimming took off 1 base at V and 9 bases at J, with 19 bases between the two ends. This CDR3 is built from 16 residues. Germline CDR1 is MGHRA and CDR2 is YSYEKL. For the CDR3, the DNA is TGCGCCAGCAGCCAAGGATTAGGACTCCCTTCCAGGCCCCAGCATTTT. The encoded protein is CASSQGLGLPSRPQHF.

As DNA, the CDR3 is TGTGCCACCAGTGACCCAGCCCTGGGGGGGGGAGAGACCCAGTACTTC. Residues: CATSDPALGGGETQYF. V and J are TRBV24-1 and TRBJ2-5, with 7 bases matching TRBD2. CDR1 is KGHDR, CDR2 SFDVKD, per germline. This CDR3 spans 16 amino acids. The J segment lost 4 bases and the V segment lost 4 bases, leaving 11 bases of the junction unmatched.